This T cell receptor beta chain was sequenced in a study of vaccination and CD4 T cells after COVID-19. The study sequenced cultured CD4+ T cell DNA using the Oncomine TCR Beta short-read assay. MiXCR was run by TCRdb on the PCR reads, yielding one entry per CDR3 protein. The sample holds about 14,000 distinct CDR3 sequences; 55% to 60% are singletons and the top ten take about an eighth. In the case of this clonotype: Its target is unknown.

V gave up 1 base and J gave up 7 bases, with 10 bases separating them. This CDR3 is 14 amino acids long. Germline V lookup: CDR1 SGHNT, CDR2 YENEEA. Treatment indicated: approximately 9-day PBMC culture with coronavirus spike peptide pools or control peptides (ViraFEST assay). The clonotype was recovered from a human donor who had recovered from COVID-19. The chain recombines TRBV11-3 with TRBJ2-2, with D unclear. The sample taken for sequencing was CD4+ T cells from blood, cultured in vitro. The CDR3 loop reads CASSLGLLGGELFF. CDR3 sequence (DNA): TGTGCCAGCAGCTTAGGCCTCCTTGGCGGGGAGCTGTTTTTT.